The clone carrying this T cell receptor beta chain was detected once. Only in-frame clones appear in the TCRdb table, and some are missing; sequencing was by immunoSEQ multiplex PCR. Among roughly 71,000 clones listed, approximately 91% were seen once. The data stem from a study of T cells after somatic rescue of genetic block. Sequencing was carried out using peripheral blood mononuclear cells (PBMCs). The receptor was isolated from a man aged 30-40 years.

The CDR3 spells CASRRDKSATYNEQFF. DNA of the CDR3: TGTGCCAGCAGGAGGGACAAATCGGCCACCTACAATGAGCAGTTCTTC. The chain recombines TRBV2 with TRBJ2-1, with D possibly being TRBD1 (6 bases). Between the trimmed V and J ends, which lost 6 bases and 2 bases, there was a span of 17 bases. The CDR3 totals 16 residues. Looked up from germline, CDR1 is SNHLY and CDR2 is FYNNEI.